These T cell receptor beta chains were read from a single sample in a study of blood T cells in healthy people across ages. TCRdb passed the 5' RACE reads through MiXCR, listing each CDR3 protein once. The repertoire holds about 1.6 million distinct CDR3 sequences, with about 35% as singletons. Material: blood. These receptors came from a woman in her twenties or thirties in good health. CDR3s include the opening cysteine and the closing phenylalanine or tryptophan. Fields, in order: clone size, V gene, J gene, CDR3 protein. Clone sizes are given selectively: once, few, many, or a class where the clone is expanded.

clone_size: .
v_call: TRBV28
j_call: TRBJ2-5
cdr3_aa: CASNSGLQETQYF

clone_size: .
v_call: TRBV6-5
j_call: TRBJ1-1
cdr3_aa: CASRSHRGQPEAFF

clone_size: .
v_call: TRBV15
j_call: TRBJ1-5
cdr3_aa: CATSREQASNQPQHF

clone_size: few
v_call: TRBV20-1
j_call: TRBJ1-2
cdr3_aa: CSARGQHNYGYTF

clone_size: few
v_call: TRBV9
j_call: TRBJ2-6
cdr3_aa: CASSPLGVGANVLTF

clone_size: .
v_call: TRBV12-3/TRBV12-4
j_call: TRBJ2-4
cdr3_aa: CASSPRQGCDIQYF

clone_size: .
v_call: TRBV27
j_call: TRBJ2-5
cdr3_aa: CASRVGGLVMGETQYF

clone_size: .
v_call: TRBV6-2/TRBV6-3
j_call: TRBJ2-1
cdr3_aa: CASSYASGYNEQFF

clone_size: few
v_call: TRBV11-2
j_call: TRBJ2-1
cdr3_aa: CASSQRGASGLRDEQFF

clone_size: many
v_call: TRBV20-1
j_call: TRBJ2-3
cdr3_aa: CSAPGTSGTDTQYF

clone_size: .
v_call: TRBV11-2
j_call: TRBJ2-1
cdr3_aa: CASSLDGLSQFF

clone_size: few
v_call: TRBV11-3
j_call: TRBJ2-1
cdr3_aa: CASSLEGSGGYNEQFF

clone_size: .
v_call: TRBV2
j_call: TRBJ2-3
cdr3_aa: CASSGDLAGGALDTQYF

clone_size: many
v_call: TRBV4-1
j_call: TRBJ2-5
cdr3_aa: CASSQDRGTGTMETQYF

clone_size: .
v_call: TRBV4-1
j_call: TRBJ1-2
cdr3_aa: CASSQLPGGHNYGCTF

clone_size: once
v_call: TRBV24-1
j_call: TRBJ2-4
cdr3_aa: CATSDKQTGRETRYF

clone_size: few
v_call: TRBV4-1
j_call: TRBJ2-1
cdr3_aa: CASSPNGLAANEQFF

clone_size: .
v_call: TRBV7-9
j_call: TRBJ2-2
cdr3_aa: CASSDPRGINTGELFF

clone_size: once
v_call: TRBV12-3/TRBV12-4
j_call: TRBJ2-6
cdr3_aa: CANSFGGNVLTF

clone_size: .
v_call: TRBV18
j_call: TRBJ1-5
cdr3_aa: CASRGQGERQPQHF

clone_size: .
v_call: TRBV7-9
j_call: TRBJ1-1
cdr3_aa: CASSELDRVGDTEAFF

clone_size: .
v_call: TRBV6-1
j_call: TRBJ2-4
cdr3_aa: CASSEAQGGKNIQYF

clone_size: .
v_call: TRBV20-1
j_call: TRBJ2-2
cdr3_aa: CSARSGSRRELFF

clone_size: once
v_call: TRBV6-2/TRBV6-3
j_call: TRBJ2-3
cdr3_aa: CASREADRTDTQYF

clone_size: few
v_call: TRBV27
j_call: TRBJ1-2
cdr3_aa: CASRRDSYYGYTF

clone_size: few
v_call: TRBV20-1
j_call: TRBJ2-3
cdr3_aa: CSAPGLAVADTQYF

clone_size: many
v_call: TRBV6-4
j_call: TRBJ2-1
cdr3_aa: CASSDDSSYNEQFF

clone_size: .
v_call: TRBV5-1
j_call: TRBJ2-1
cdr3_aa: CASSLDPASGYNEQFF

clone_size: many
v_call: TRBV2
j_call: TRBJ2-4
cdr3_aa: CASSERGGRTKNIQYF

clone_size: .
v_call: TRBV3-1
j_call: TRBJ1-1
cdr3_aa: CASSQDGERTEAFF